The next 8 T cell receptor beta chains were all read from a single sample in a study of OX40 agonist ivuxolimab in advanced cancers. Clones were read by immunoSEQ multiplex PCR, and TCRdb kept only the in-frame ones, dropping some. The sample shows 96,000 or so clones, under 85% of them seen only once. The sample was CD4+ or CD8+ T cells sorted from blood, taken in a trial of the OX40 agonist ivuxolimab. These receptors were taken from an adult with an advanced solid tumor such as melanoma, head and neck, liver or kidney cancer.

The gene calls are TRBV7-7 and TRBJ2-1; 9 nucleotides line up with TRBD2. The CDR3 is 15 residues long. V shed 6 bases and J 4 bases; nucleotides not matched to a gene: 7. Germline lookup yields CDR1 SSHAT and CDR2 FNYEAQ (reference sequence). The CDR3 nucleotides read TGTGCCAGCAGTTGCCCTAGCGGGGCTTACAATGAGCAGTTCTTC. Protein: CASSCPSGAYNEQFF.

The rearrangement joins TRBV5-1 to TRBJ1-2; 7 nucleotides line up with TRBD1. Germline trimming cut 4 bases from V and 8 bases from J; bases unmatched to any gene: 8. Germline CDR1 SGHRS, CDR2 YFSETQ. The CDR3 runs 13 residues. Here the CDR3 DNA reads TGCGCCAGCAGCCTAGGGACAGTAGCCGGCTACACCTTC. Its translation is CASSLGTVAGYTF.

The chain has TRBV2 and TRBJ2-6; the D gene is possibly TRBD1 (5 bases). Trimming took off 10 bases at V and 0 bases at J, with 19 bases between the two ends. Germline values: CDR1 SNHLY, CDR2 FYNNEI. The CDR3 is 17 amino acids. CDR3 residues: CAIPQGVSSSGANVLTF. The CDR3 nucleotides read TGTGCCATCCCCCAAGGGGTCTCAAGCTCTGGGGCCAACGTCCTGACTTTC.

The chain is built from TRBV13 and TRBJ2-1; D is unclear. This CDR3 region has 12 residues. CDR1 is PRHDT, CDR2 FYEKMQ, per germline (reference sequence). V was cut by 5 bases and J by 7 bases, with 9 bases left in between. CDR3 nucleotide sequence: TGTGCCAGCAGCCTCGCCCGGAATGAGCAGTTCTTC. Amino acids: CASSLARNEQFF.

At least ten counts were recorded for this clone. The V gene is TRBV7-2, the J gene TRBJ2-7, with 10 nucleotides matching TRBD2. The CDR3 covers 14 residues. Germline values: CDR1 SGHTA, CDR2 FQGNSA. The V segment lost 4 bases and the J segment 6 bases; nucleotides outside the gene matches: 6. The CDR3 region has the DNA TGTGCCAGCAGCTCGGGACTAGCGTTCGCCGAGCAGTACTTC. It encodes CASSSGLAFAEQYF.

This chain links TRBV19 with TRBJ2-6; D uncertain. Germline V gene data show CDR1 as LNHDA and CDR2 as SQIVND (reference sequence). The CDR3 loop spans 15 amino acids. Trimming pared 3 bases from V and 0 bases from J, leaving 6 bases between. CDR3 DNA: TGTGCCAGTAGTATCGTGGACTCTGGGGCCAACGTCCTGACTTTC. This encodes CASSIVDSGANVLTF.

V is TRBV5-1 and J is TRBJ2-6; either TRBD1 or TRBD2 may fit D (5 bases each). The CDR3 is made up of 17 amino acids. V lost 3 bases and J lost 4, with 17 bases in between. Per germline, CDR1 SGHRS and CDR2 YFSETQ. The CDR3 reads CASSSGASLSGANVLTF. The CDR3 DNA sequence: TGCGCCAGCAGCTCCGGGGCTTCCCTATCGGGGGCCAACGTCCTGACTTTC.

The V and J genes are TRBV13 and TRBJ1-2; 10 bases are a match to TRBD1. Trimming removed 2 bases from V and 1 base from J; junction bases left unmatched: 4. Per germline, CDR1 PRHDT and CDR2 FYEKMQ (reference sequence). The length of the CDR3 is 16 residues. CDR3 amino acids: CASSLPGDRGNYGYTF. The CDR3 nucleotides read TGTGCCAGCAGCTTACCCGGGGACAGGGGTAACTATGGCTACACCTTC.